Listed below are T cell receptor beta chains from one sample, sequenced in a study of blood T cell repertoires in COVID-19. Sequencing was performed with immunoSEQ multiplex PCR; in TCRdb, only in-frame clones are kept and a portion is missing. The sample consists of roughly 300,000 clones, approximately 85% of them appearing once. Specimen: peripheral blood. Receptor source: a man younger than 30 with active or convalescent COVID-19. Both conserved end residues are part of each CDR3. The order of the fields is D gene, clone size, V gene, J gene, CDR3 length, CDR3 DNA, CDR3 protein. D genes are given only for firm matches. The size field is filled for only some rows; it gives once, few, many or a size class.

>TRBD1|.|TRBV5-1|TRBJ1-1|16
TGCGCCAGCAGCTTGTGGGACAGGGGGGCGAACACTGAAGCTTTCTTT
CASSLWDRGANTEAFF
>.|once|TRBV5-5|TRBJ2-5|16
TGTGCCAGCAGCTTGTTTTCGGGGAATGGACAAGAGACCCAGTACTTC
CASSLFSGNGQETQYF
>TRBD2|few|TRBV2|TRBJ2-7|16
TGTGCCAGCAGTGAAGGTAGGGCTAGCGGGGGAAACGAGCAGTACTTC
CASSEGRASGGNEQYF
>.|.|TRBV6-5|TRBJ1-1|14
TGTGCCAGCAGTTTAAGACAGTTGAACACTGAAGCTTTCTTT
CASSLRQLNTEAFF
>TRBD2|.|TRBV27|TRBJ2-7|15
TGTGCCAGCAGTTTAGGGACTAGCGGGGTGGACGAGCAGTACTTC
CASSLGTSGVDEQYF
>.|.|TRBV6-5|TRBJ2-6|16
TGTGCCAGCAGTTACTCGGGCACAACTGGGGCCAACGTCCTGACTTTC
CASSYSGTTGANVLTF
>TRBD1|once|TRBV5-5|TRBJ1-1|14
TGTGCCAGCAGCTTGGACAGGGGGAGGAATGAAGCTTTCTTT
CASSLDRGRNEAFF
>.|.|TRBV6-2/TRBV6-3|TRBJ2-7|14
TGTGCCAGCAGTCCCCGGGACATGATGTACGAGCAGTACTTC
CASSPRDMMYEQYF
>TRBD1|.|TRBV6-2/TRBV6-3|TRBJ2-1|14
TGTGCCAGCAGTTGGACAGGGGGCAGGTATGAGCAGTTCTTC
CASSWTGGRYEQFF
>TRBD2|.|TRBV20-1|TRBJ2-1|15
TGCAGTGCTAGTTCGGCTAGCGGGGGAGCAAATGAGCAGTTCTTC
CSASSASGGANEQFF
>.|.|TRBV7-6|TRBJ2-3|15
TGTGCCAGCAGCTTAGGGGCAGGGTGGGTAGATACGCAGTATTTT
CASSLGAGWVDTQYF
>.|.|TRBV5-1|TRBJ1-5|14
TGCGCCAGCAGCTTAGATCCAGGAGGACAGCCCCAGCATTTT
CASSLDPGGQPQHF
>.|.|TRBV11-2|TRBJ2-3|16
TGTGCCAGCAGCTTAGCATACGGCGGGAGCACAGATACGCAGTATTTT
CASSLAYGGSTDTQYF
>TRBD1|.|TRBV14|TRBJ1-2|15
TGTGCCAGCAGCCAGAGGACAGGGGGCATCTATGGCTACACCTTC
CASSQRTGGIYGYTF
>.|.|TRBV6-5|TRBJ1-4|15
TGTGCCAGCAGTCCTAGGGCGGGGAGCGGTGAAAAACTGTTTTTT
CASSPRAGSGEKLFF
>.|.|TRBV6-5|TRBJ1-6|15
TGTGCCAGCAGCAACGCAGGGGCGGACAATTCACCCCTCCACTTT
CASSNAGADNSPLHF
>.|.|TRBV5-6|TRBJ1-2|15
TGTGCCAGCAGCCGGGCGGGGGGCCGAGACTATGGCTACACCTTC
CASSRAGGRDYGYTF
>TRBD2|.|TRBV27|TRBJ2-1|13
TGTGCCAGCAGTTTGCGGGGGGGCCCTGAGCAGTTCTTC
CASSLRGGPEQFF
>TRBD1|.|TRBV5-5|TRBJ1-4|16
TGTGCCAGCAGCTTGGTGGGGGCAGGGACAGGGCTAAAACTGTTTTTT
CASSLVGAGTGLKLFF
>.|.|TRBV6-2/TRBV6-3|TRBJ1-6|14
TGTGCCAGCAGTTACTTCGGGGTTGGGTCACCCCTCCACTTT
CASSYFGVGSPLHF
>TRBD2|.|TRBV18|TRBJ2-2|20
TGTGCCAGCTCACCACCGTTATCCCGTAGCGGGGGGCGATGGACCGGGGAGCTGTTTTTT
CASSPPLSRSGGRWTGELFF
>.|many|TRBV7-3|TRBJ2-7|15
TGTGCCAGCAGCTTCCGACACCCCACATACTACGAGCAGTACTTC
CASSFRHPTYYEQYF
>.|.|TRBV5-4|TRBJ2-7|14
TGTGCCAGCAGCTACGACACTGGCTCCTACGAGCAGTACTTC
CASSYDTGSYEQYF
>.|.|TRBV19|TRBJ2-1|15
TGTGCCAGTAGTACAGCCCCGCGGGATGACAATGAGCAGTTCTTC
CASSTAPRDDNEQFF